These T cell receptor beta chains were read from a single sample in a study of OX40 agonist ivuxolimab in advanced cancers. Using immunoSEQ multiplex PCR, the repertoire was profiled, and TCRdb retains in-frame clones only, with some absent. Among 45,000 to 70,000 clones listed, under 85% were seen once. This sample comprised CD4+ or CD8+ T cells sorted from blood, obtained in a trial of the OX40 agonist ivuxolimab. The receptors were gathered from an adult with an advanced solid tumor such as melanoma, head and neck, liver or kidney cancer. Both conserved end residues are part of each CDR3. Each record gives: clone size, V gene, J gene, D gene, CDR3 protein, CDR3 DNA. A D gene is named only where the DNA matches it firmly. Part of the rows lack a size; the others show once, few, many or a class for expanded clones.

-	TRBV18	TRBJ1-5	TRBD1	CASSPTNRGVSNQPQHF	TGTGCCAGCTCACCCACTAACAGGGGAGTCAGCAATCAGCCCCAGCATTTT
once	TRBV29-1	TRBJ2-5	TRBD2	CSVEAGGPAQYF	TGCAGCGTTGAAGCGGGAGGGCCGGCCCAGTACTTC
-	TRBV15	TRBJ1-4	-	CATSISGANGEKLFF	TGTGCCACCAGCATCTCAGGCGCAAATGGCGAAAAACTGTTTTTT
-	TRBV4-2	TRBJ2-7	TRBD1	CASSQESGQHSYEQYF	TGTGCCAGCAGCCAAGAGTCGGGACAGCACTCCTACGAGCAGTACTTC
-	TRBV28	TRBJ1-2	TRBD1	CASNPGTGANYGYTF	TGTGCCAGCAATCCCGGGACAGGGGCCAACTATGGCTACACCTTC
once	TRBV11-2	TRBJ2-1	TRBD2	CASSLGGLADYNEQFF	TGTGCCAGCAGCTTAGGTGGACTAGCGGACTACAATGAGCAGTTCTTC
-	TRBV2	TRBJ2-1	-	CASKLVDEQFF	TGTGCCAGCAAGCTAGTCGATGAGCAGTTCTTC
-	TRBV5-5	TRBJ2-3	-	CASSFRLDYLENTQYF	TGTGCCAGCAGCTTTCGACTGGACTACCTCGAAAATACGCAGTATTTT
-	TRBV5-4	TRBJ2-7	-	CASSFSTTVSYEQYF	TGTGCCAGCAGCTTCTCCACGACAGTCTCCTACGAGCAGTACTTC
few	TRBV4-1	TRBJ2-2	TRBD2	CASSVSVGPSGTSGELFF	TGCGCCAGCAGCGTAAGCGTAGGGCCTAGCGGGACCTCCGGGGAGCTGTTTTTT
-	TRBV6-8	TRBJ2-6	-	CANMETPSGANVLTF	TGTGCCAACATGGAGACTCCGTCTGGGGCCAACGTCCTGACTTTC
-	TRBV6-5	TRBJ1-1	-	CASNRREGTEAFF	TGTGCCAGCAACCGACGGGAGGGCACTGAAGCTTTCTTT
-	TRBV13	TRBJ2-3	-	CASSLADAGGTDTQYF	TGTGCCAGCAGCTTAGCCGACGCGGGTGGCACAGATACGCAGTATTTT
-	TRBV5-1	TRBJ2-5	TRBD2	CASSGDLGLAGVGTQYF	TGCGCCAGCAGCGGCGATTTAGGACTAGCGGGAGTGGGGACCCAGTACTTC
-	TRBV29-1	TRBJ2-2	-	CSVGKGGTGELFF	TGCAGCGTTGGGAAGGGAGGCACCGGGGAGCTGTTTTTT
-	TRBV19	TRBJ2-3	-	CASSIAPVPEDTQYF	TGTGCCAGTAGTATAGCTCCCGTCCCCGAAGATACGCAGTATTTT
once	TRBV19	TRBJ1-2	TRBD1	CASSITAPGTGSNYGYTF	TGTGCCAGTAGTATAACGGCCCCCGGGACAGGGAGTAACTATGGCTACACCTTC
-	TRBV2	TRBJ2-1	-	CASSVVSGAYNEQFF	TGTGCCAGCAGTGTCGTTAGCGGAGCTTACAATGAGCAGTTCTTC
-	TRBV5-4	TRBJ2-5	TRBD2	CASSYTSGRGETQYF	TGTGCCAGCAGCTACACTAGCGGGAGAGGAGAGACCCAGTACTTC
-	TRBV5-4	TRBJ2-1	-	CASSLASADEQFF	TGTGCCAGCAGCTTGGCATCGGCCGATGAGCAGTTCTTC
few	TRBV28	TRBJ2-2	-	CASYGRDKITGELFF	TGTGCCTCCTATGGGCGGGACAAAATAACCGGGGAGCTGTTTTTT
-	TRBV29-1	TRBJ2-1	TRBD1	CSVGQGAFNEQFF	TGCAGCGTCGGACAGGGGGCTTTCAATGAGCAGTTCTTC
-	TRBV5-4	TRBJ1-4	-	CASSLRGDTEKLFF	TGTGCCAGCAGCTTGAGGGGAGATACGGAAAAACTGTTTTTT
-	TRBV6-5	TRBJ2-3	TRBD1	CASSEPTGTDTQYF	TGTGCCAGCAGTGAACCGACAGGGACAGATACGCAGTATTTT
-	TRBV5-6	TRBJ2-3	-	CASIAPGRFSTDTQYF	TGTGCCAGCATTGCACCCGGGCGATTTAGCACAGATACGCAGTATTTT
few	TRBV19	TRBJ2-7	TRBD2	CASPTAGGSSYEQYF	TGTGCCAGTCCCACCGCGGGAGGGAGCTCCTACGAGCAGTACTTC
-	TRBV6-1	TRBJ1-2	-	CASSEVRSRYGYTF	TGTGCCAGCAGTGAAGTAAGAAGTCGCTATGGCTACACCTTC
-	TRBV19	TRBJ2-3	TRBD2	CASSIRTSGDTQYF	TGTGCCAGTAGTATCCGGACTAGCGGGGATACGCAGTATTTT
-	TRBV19	TRBJ1-5	-	CASRGNYQPQHF	TGTGCCAGCCGGGGGAATTATCAGCCCCAGCATTTT
-	TRBV25-1	TRBJ2-3	-	CASSESSQRGTDTQYF	TGTGCCAGCAGTGAATCTAGCCAGCGGGGCACAGATACGCAGTATTTT
-	TRBV5-1	TRBJ2-2	TRBD2	CASSLGPSGNTGELFF	TGCGCCAGCAGCTTGGGTCCTAGCGGAAACACCGGGGAGCTGTTTTTT
-	TRBV6-5	TRBJ2-1	-	CASSSDWASYNEQFF	TGTGCCAGCAGTTCCGACTGGGCCTCCTACAATGAGCAGTTCTTC
-	TRBV11-2	TRBJ2-3	-	CASSLAGNTQYF	TGTGCCAGCAGCTTAGCCGGTAATACGCAGTATTTT
few	TRBV7-8	TRBJ2-7	TRBD2	CASSLWASGTSYEQYF	TGTGCCAGCAGCTTATGGGCTAGCGGGACCTCCTACGAGCAGTACTTC
-	TRBV5-4	TRBJ1-1	TRBD1	CASSWTGAANTEAFF	TGTGCCAGCAGCTGGACAGGGGCGGCGAACACTGAAGCTTTCTTT
-	TRBV18	TRBJ1-2	TRBD1	CASSPGGTGDNYGYTF	TGTGCCAGCTCACCCGGAGGGACAGGGGATAACTATGGCTACACCTTC
-	TRBV5-1	TRBJ2-1	TRBD2	CASSLPTSASYNEQFF	TGCGCCAGCAGCTTGCCGACTAGCGCCTCCTACAATGAGCAGTTCTTC
-	TRBV9	TRBJ1-2	-	CASSVEGPAGYTF	TGTGCCAGCAGCGTAGAAGGGCCAGCTGGCTACACCTTC
once	TRBV6-1	TRBJ1-2	TRBD1	CASNKKGTGYGYTF	TGTGCCAGCAACAAGAAGGGGACAGGTTATGGCTACACCTTC
-	TRBV30	TRBJ1-1	-	CAWSVSVAEAFF	TGTGCCTGGAGTGTATCCGTGGCTGAAGCTTTCTTT
-	TRBV6-6	TRBJ1-4	-	CASSYQSNEKLFF	TGTGCCAGCAGTTACCAGTCTAATGAAAAACTGTTTTTT
once	TRBV10-2	TRBJ2-2	-	CANLLRGTNTGELFF	TGCGCCAACTTACTTAGGGGGACCAACACCGGGGAGCTGTTTTTT
-	TRBV25-1	TRBJ1-2	-	CASRKTGGYGYTF	TGTGCCAGCAGAAAAACAGGAGGCTATGGCTACACCTTC
-	TRBV29-1	TRBJ2-2	-	CSVGLLNTGELFF	TGCAGCGTTGGACTGCTTAACACCGGGGAGCTGTTTTTT
once	TRBV18	TRBJ1-2	TRBD1	CASSPSVKITGGLNYGYTF	TGTGCCAGCTCACCATCCGTTAAAATAACAGGGGGACTAAACTATGGCTACACCTTC
-	TRBV2	TRBJ2-1	TRBD2	CASRMGLAGGREQFF	TGTGCCAGCAGAATGGGACTAGCGGGAGGGAGGGAGCAGTTCTTC
-	TRBV9	TRBJ2-3	-	CASSALDWSKGTQYF	TGTGCCAGCAGCGCCCTCGACTGGTCCAAGGGGACGCAGTATTTT
-	TRBV2	TRBJ1-5	-	CASSGSYSNQPQHF	TGTGCCAGCAGTGGATCTTATAGCAATCAGCCCCAGCATTTT
-	TRBV10-2	TRBJ2-7	-	CATNTLRHGYEQYF	TGCGCCACAAATACCCTGAGGCATGGGTACGAGCAGTACTTC
once	TRBV9	TRBJ1-3	-	CASSVYASSGNTIYF	TGTGCCAGCAGCGTATATGCAAGCTCTGGAAACACCATATATTTT
-	TRBV5-1	TRBJ2-7	-	CASSATQGLYEQYF	TGCGCCAGCAGCGCCACCCAGGGGTTGTACGAGCAGTACTTC
-	TRBV27	TRBJ1-5	TRBD1	CASSGTGFSNQPQHF	TGTGCCAGCAGCGGGACAGGGTTTAGCAATCAGCCCCAGCATTTT
-	TRBV19	TRBJ2-1	-	CASSTYLRNEQFF	TGTGCCAGTAGTACCTATCTGCGGAATGAGCAGTTCTTC
few	TRBV18	TRBJ1-3	-	CASSPPTLPSGNTIYF	TGTGCCAGCTCACCACCCACCCTACCCTCTGGAAACACCATATATTTT
-	TRBV6-5	TRBJ2-7	-	CASTVQAGPSYEQYF	TGTGCCAGCACCGTACAGGCGGGCCCATCCTACGAGCAGTACTTC
-	TRBV30	TRBJ2-7	TRBD2	CAWSAGLARNF	TGTGCCTGGAGCGCGGGACTAGCGCGCAACTTC
-	TRBV7-9	TRBJ2-3	-	CASRLADTQYF	TGTGCCAGCAGGCTAGCAGATACGCAGTATTTT
-	TRBV2	TRBJ1-2	-	CASSARDGKGGYGYTF	TGTGCCAGCAGTGCCCGGGACGGAAAGGGAGGTTATGGCTACACCTTC
-	TRBV5-4	TRBJ2-2	-	CASSLELANTGELFF	TGTGCCAGCAGCTTGGAGCTAGCGAACACCGGGGAGCTGTTTTTT